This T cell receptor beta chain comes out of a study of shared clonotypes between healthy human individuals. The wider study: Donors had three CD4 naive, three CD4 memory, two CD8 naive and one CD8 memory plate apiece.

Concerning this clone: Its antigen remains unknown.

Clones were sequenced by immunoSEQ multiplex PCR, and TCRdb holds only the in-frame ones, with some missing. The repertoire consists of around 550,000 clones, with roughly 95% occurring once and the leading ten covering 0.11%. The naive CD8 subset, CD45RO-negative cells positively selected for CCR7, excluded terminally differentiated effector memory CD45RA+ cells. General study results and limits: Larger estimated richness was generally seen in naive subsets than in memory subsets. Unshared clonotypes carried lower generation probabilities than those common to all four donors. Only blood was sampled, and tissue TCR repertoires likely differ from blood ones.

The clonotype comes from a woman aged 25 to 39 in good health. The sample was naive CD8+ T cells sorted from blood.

CDR3 loop: CASSQLSRGNYGYTF. CDR3 nucleotides: TGCGCCAGCAGCCAGCTCTCCCGGGGAAACTATGGCTACACCTTC. This chain links TRBV4-1 with TRBJ1-2; D call uncertain. V dropped 3 bases and J dropped 2 bases, with 13 bases sitting between them. Germline V gene lookup returns CDR1 MGHRA and CDR2 YSYEKL. The CDR3 loop spans 15 amino acids.